The clone carrying this TCR beta chain was observed a handful of times. Its target is not known. This record belongs to a study of T cell repertoires in cytomegalovirus infection. As for the study in general: The authors used CMV epitopes that were HLA-C-restricted (recently identified) and HLA-B-restricted (well studied). Public TCR beta signatures marked donors with CMV infection and the matching HLA. Study outcomes and limitations: Carriage of CMV together with the relevant HLA was identifiable through cumulative public TCR beta family frequency. Predominance within the ex vivo response was attributable to HLA-C-restricted CMV-specific TCR beta clonotypes.

TCRdb re-analysed the reads in MiXCR, keeping a single row per CDR3 protein. The sample carries approximately 590,000 distinct CDR3 sequences, approximately 40% recorded once. This TCR was sampled from a human donor in good health (CMV status not recorded). Some clones in this sample may be carry-over from other donors' samples. The specimen comprised cultured PBMCs, sampled from culture after CMV antigen stimulation.

CDR3 in DNA: TGTGCCAGCAGCCGGGACAGGGCACCGTACTATGGCTACACCTTC. Protein: CASSRDRAPYYGYTF. This chain links TRBV7-9 with TRBJ1-2; TRBD1 aligns across 9 bases. The germline CDR1 and CDR2 sequences are SEHNR and FQNEAQ (reference sequence). V lost 5 bases to trimming and J lost 3 bases; unmatched junction nucleotides: 7. The CDR3 is 15 amino acids. Combining the CDR3 with reference TRBV7-9 and TRBJ1-2 gives the whole variable domain DTGVSQNPRHKITKRGQNVTFRCDPISEHNRLYWYRQTLGQGPEFLTYFQNEAQLEKSRLLSDRFSAERPKGSFSTLEIQRTEQGDSAMYLCASSRDRAPYYGYTFGSGTRLTVV.